This TCR beta chain originates from a study of response to subunit inactivated influenza vaccine. This CDR3 region has 17 residues. From germline, CDR1 is KGHDR and CDR2 SFDVKD. V trimming: 1 base; J trimming: 7 bases; junction bases outside the gene matches: 12. TCRdb analysed the RT-PCR reads with MiXCR anew, one entry per CDR3 protein. The data contain about 540,000 distinct CDR3 sequences, 20% to 25% of them singletons. The data also belong to a second study, concerning T cells expressing NK-cell markers. That study adds: Generation of TCR beta cDNA was performed by 5'RACE template switching incorporating UMIs. Sequenced donors, eight in total, included seven who were HCMV-seropositive and one who was seronegative.

The source of this sequence is a man in his forties or fifties who received an inactivated influenza vaccine. V and J are TRBV24-1 and TRBJ2-1; TRBD1 matches at 7 bases. Sample: CD4+ T cells sorted from PBMCs, taken about 13 days after vaccination. CDR3 bases: TGTGCCACCAGTGATTTTGGGCAGGGGGAAGCCAGGAATGAGCAGTTCTTC. Translating it yields CATSDFGQGEARNEQFF.